This T cell receptor (beta chain) was profiled in a study of T cell responses to AZD1222 COVID-19 vaccine. Trimming removed 0 bases from V and 8 bases from J, with 11 bases in between. CDR1 is LGHDT, CDR2 YNNKEL, per germline (reference sequence). The CDR3 spans 14 residues. The study, taken as a whole, reports: Of spike-specific TCRs, nearly half reportedly target regions left unmutated in variants.

A note on this clone: Its antigen is not known.

Sequencing was performed with immunoSEQ multiplex PCR; in TCRdb, only in-frame clones are kept and a portion is missing. The table lists 180,000 or so clones, less than 95% of them singletons. This chain links TRBV3-1 (or the pseudogene TRBV3-2) with TRBJ2-1; D is unresolved. This specimen consisted of peripheral blood, obtained on day 0 of AZD1222 vaccination. This sequence was found in an adult in good health. Here the CDR3 DNA reads TGTGCCAGCAGCCAAGATTCTGCGTCATATGAGCAGTTCTTC. Translating gives CASSQDSASYEQFF.